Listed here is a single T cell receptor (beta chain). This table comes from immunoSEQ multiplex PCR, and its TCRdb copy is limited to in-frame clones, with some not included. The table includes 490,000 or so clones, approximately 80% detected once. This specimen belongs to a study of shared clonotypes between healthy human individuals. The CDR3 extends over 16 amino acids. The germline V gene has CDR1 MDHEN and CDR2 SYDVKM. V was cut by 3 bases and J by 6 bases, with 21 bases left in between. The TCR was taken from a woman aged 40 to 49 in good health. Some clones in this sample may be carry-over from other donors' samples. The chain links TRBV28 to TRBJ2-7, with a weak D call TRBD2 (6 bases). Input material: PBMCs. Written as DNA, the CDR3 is TGTGCCAGCAGTTTCTTGCCGGGGGAAGGGCCGGGCGAGCAGTACTTC. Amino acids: CASSFLPGEGPGEQYF.